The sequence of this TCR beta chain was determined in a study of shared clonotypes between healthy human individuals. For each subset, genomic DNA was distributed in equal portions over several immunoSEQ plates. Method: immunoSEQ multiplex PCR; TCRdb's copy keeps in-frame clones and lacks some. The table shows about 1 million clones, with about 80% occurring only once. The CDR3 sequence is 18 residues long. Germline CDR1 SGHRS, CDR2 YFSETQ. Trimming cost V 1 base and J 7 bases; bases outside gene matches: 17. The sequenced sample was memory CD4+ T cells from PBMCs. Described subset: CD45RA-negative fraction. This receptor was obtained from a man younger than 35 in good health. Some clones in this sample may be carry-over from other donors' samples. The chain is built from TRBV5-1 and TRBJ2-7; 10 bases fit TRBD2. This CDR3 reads CASSLSLVSGRALREQYF. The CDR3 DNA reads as TGCGCCAGCAGCTTGAGTCTAGTCAGCGGGAGGGCCTTGAGGGAGCAGTACTTC.